The 8 T cell receptor beta chains listed next were all sequenced from one sample in a study of cytomegalovirus exposure and HLA in healthy donors. The table came from immunoSEQ multiplex PCR; TCRdb's copy has only in-frame clones and leaves some out. The table includes around 160,000 clones, under 95% detected once. The sample was PBMCs. The receptors here all came from a woman between 18 and 29 years old in good health and CMV-seropositive.

The chain links TRBV6-5 to TRBJ1-1, with TRBD1 as a possible D gene (5 bases). V was cut by 0 bases and J by 0 bases, with 11 bases left in between. The germline CDR1 and CDR2 sequences are MNHEY and SVGAGI. The CDR3 contains 16 residues. DNA for the CDR3: TGTGCCAGCAGTTACTCCGGGGGTCCCATGAACACTGAAGCTTTCTTT. Translated: CASSYSGGPMNTEAFF.

The chain uses TRBV30 and TRBJ1-3; D is unclear. V was cut by 1 base and J by 7 bases, with 8 bases left in between. Germline loops: CDR1 GTSNPN, CDR2 SVGIG (reference sequence). The CDR3 covers 12 residues. CDR3 sequence (DNA): TGTGCCTGGAGTGAAGGCGGGAACACCATATATTTT. This gives the protein CAWSEGGNTIYF. The variable domain in full, with the rest retrieved from reference TRBV30 and TRBJ1-3, is SQTIHQWPATLVQPVGSPLSLECTVEGTSNPNLYWYRQAAGRGLQLLFYSVGIGQISSEVPQNLSASRPQDRQFILSSKKLLLSDSGFYLCAWSEGGNTIYFGEGSWLTVV.

The genes are TRBV5-1 and TRBJ2-3; the match to TRBD2 covers 10 bases. Germline CDR1 reads SGHRS; CDR2 reads YFSETQ. With V trimmed by 3 bases and J by 4 bases, 8 bases remained unmatched. The CDR3 sequence is 16 residues long. As DNA, the CDR3 is TGCGCCAGCAGCTCATCTAGCGGGGGAGATGCAGATACGCAGTATTTT. Its protein product is CASSSSSGGDADTQYF.

CDR3 DNA sequence: TGTGCCAGCAGTTTATCGGCTAGCGGAAGCTCCTACGAGCAGTACTTC. As protein: CASSLSASGSSYEQYF. V gene TRBV27 combines with J gene TRBJ2-7; 7 nucleotides agree with TRBD2. The CDR3 has 16 amino acids. The V gene end was trimmed by 0 bases and the J gene end by 0 bases; junction bases not matched to a gene: 5. Germline-derived CDR1 and CDR2 are MNHEY and SMNVEV (reference sequence).

The chain joins TRBV4-1 to TRBJ2-7; 11 bases are shared with TRBD1. The CDR3 is 15 residues long. The germline gives CDR1 MGHRA, CDR2 YSYEKL. Trimming cost V 4 bases and J 5 bases; bases outside gene matches: 7. The CDR3 here is CASSPRTGGYHEQYF. The CDR3 DNA follows: TGCGCCAGCAGCCCTCGGACAGGGGGCTACCACGAGCAGTACTTC.

The CDR3, as DNA: TGCGCCAGCAGCCAAGGAGGGGGAGGGGCCTACAATGAGCAGTTCTTC. This encodes CASSQGGGGAYNEQFF. The chain recombines TRBV4-3 with TRBJ2-1; possible D gene TRBD2, 7 bases. This CDR3 contains 16 residues. The germline CDR1 and CDR2 sequences are LGHNA and YSLEER. Trimming stripped 1 base from V and 2 bases from J, with 12 bases between.

V gene TRBV2 combines with J gene TRBJ2-7, with 10 bases lining up with TRBD1. CDR1 is SNHLY, CDR2 FYNNEI, per germline. The CDR3 sequence is 13 residues long. Germline trimming cut 7 bases from V and 5 bases from J; bases unmatched to any gene: 5. The CDR3: CASIGTGVNEQYF. In nucleotides, the CDR3 is TGTGCCAGCATTGGGACAGGGGTAAACGAGCAGTACTTC.

The CDR3 reads CASSLSENSPLHF. The CDR3 DNA is TGCGCCAGCAGCTTGTCTGAGAATTCACCCCTCCACTTT. The chain links TRBV5-1 to TRBJ1-6; D ambiguous. The germline V gene has CDR1 SGHRS and CDR2 YFSETQ. Trimming took off 1 base at V and 7 bases at J, with 6 bases between the two ends. The CDR3 runs 13 residues.